This is a list of T cell receptor beta chains from one sample in a study of T cells after yellow fever vaccination. One entry per CDR3 protein results from TCRdb running MiXCR on the 5' RACE reads. Of about 320,000 distinct CDR3 sequences listed, around 7% are singletons. Sequencing used PBMCs, obtained roughly 46 days after the first yellow fever vaccination. The receptor source for this set is a man in his late teens or twenties who received the YFV17D yellow fever vaccine. CDR3s include the opening cysteine and the closing phenylalanine or tryptophan. D genes are given only for firm matches. A clone size is listed for some rows: how often the clone was seen (once, few, many), or a class if it is expanded.

V: TRBV7-2
J: TRBJ2-7
D: TRBD1
size: few
DNA: TGTGCCAGCAGCTCCCACATGGACAGGGGGCTCCACGAGCAGTACTTC
CDR3: CASSSHMDRGLHEQYF

V: TRBV5-1
J: TRBJ2-2
D: NA
size: NA
DNA: TGCGCCAGCAGCTTCTCAGAGTCCAGGGGCACGAACACCGGGGAGCTGTTTTTT
CDR3: CASSFSESRGTNTGELFF

V: TRBV11-2
J: TRBJ1-1
D: NA
size: few
DNA: TGTGCCAGCAGCTTATCGAAGTTATTTGGGCACACTGAAGCTTTCTTT
CDR3: CASSLSKLFGHTEAFF

V: TRBV4-3
J: TRBJ2-5
D: TRBD1
size: few
DNA: TGCGCCAGCAGCCAGGGCCAAATCCGGGACAGGGAATACCAAGAGACCCAGTACTTC
CDR3: CASSQGQIRDREYQETQYF

V: TRBV5-1
J: TRBJ1-4
D: NA
size: many
DNA: TGCGCCAGCAGCTTGGCCAGCCAGGAGGGAGAAAAACTGTTTTTT
CDR3: CASSLASQEGEKLFF

V: TRBV6-5
J: TRBJ2-1
D: NA
size: many
DNA: TGTGCCAGCAGTTACTCGACGCCAGCTACAAACAATGAGCAGTTCTTC
CDR3: CASSYSTPATNNEQFF

V: TRBV4-1
J: TRBJ2-1
D: TRBD1
size: few
DNA: TGCGCCAGCAGCCAAGAAGGGCAGGGGGCCTACAATGAGCAGTTCTTC
CDR3: CASSQEGQGAYNEQFF

V: TRBV3-1
J: TRBJ2-1
D: NA
size: few
DNA: TGTGCAGCCCAAAACCTCGAGGGGAATGAGCAGTTCTTC
CDR3: CAAQNLEGNEQFF

V: TRBV12-3/TRBV12-4
J: TRBJ2-3
D: TRBD2
size: NA
DNA: TGTACCAGCAGCCCCGGGACTAGCGGGGGCCGTAGCACAGATACGCAGTATTTT
CDR3: CTSSPGTSGGRSTDTQYF

V: TRBV2
J: TRBJ2-5
D: TRBD2
size: many
DNA: TGTGCCAGTAAGGGGACTAGCGGGGAAGAGACCCAGTACTTC
CDR3: CASKGTSGEETQYF

V: TRBV20-1
J: TRBJ2-2
D: NA
size: NA
DNA: TGCAGTGCTCCCTATGGGGGCGGGGTGTTTTTT
CDR3: CSAPYGGGVFF

V: TRBV5-1
J: TRBJ2-2
D: TRBD2
size: NA
DNA: TGCGCCAGCAGCCTGGGGCTAGCGGGGGAACCCGCGAACACCGGGGAGCTGTTTTTT
CDR3: CASSLGLAGEPANTGELFF

V: TRBV5-1
J: TRBJ2-4
D: NA
size: few
DNA: TGCGCCAGCAGTATCGGGGATACGATAGCCAAAAACATTCAGTACTTC
CDR3: CASSIGDTIAKNIQYF

V: TRBV5-5
J: TRBJ1-4
D: NA
size: many
DNA: TGTGCCAGCACATTAAGGGGAACTAATGAAAAACTGTTTTTT
CDR3: CASTLRGTNEKLFF

V: TRBV27
J: TRBJ2-1
D: NA
size: many
DNA: TGTGCCAGCAGTTTTTTGACTAGCTACAATGAGCAGTTCTTC
CDR3: CASSFLTSYNEQFF

V: TRBV10-2
J: TRBJ2-2
D: TRBD1
size: NA
DNA: TGCGCCAGCAGCCGGGACAGGGAGACCGGGGAGCTGTTTTTT
CDR3: CASSRDRETGELFF

V: TRBV29-1
J: TRBJ1-2
D: NA
size: many
DNA: TGCAGCGTTGGTTCTTCCGGAGCTAACTATGGCTACACCTTC
CDR3: CSVGSSGANYGYTF

V: TRBV13
J: TRBJ1-3
D: NA
size: many
DNA: TGTGCCAGCAGCACGAGTGGAAACACCATATATTTT
CDR3: CASSTSGNTIYF

V: TRBV5-1
J: TRBJ2-7
D: TRBD2
size: NA
DNA: TGCGCCAGCAGCTTGGGGGAGGGCTACGAGCAGTACTTC
CDR3: CASSLGEGYEQYF

V: TRBV5-5
J: TRBJ2-3
D: NA
size: many
DNA: TGTGCCAGCAGCTTGTTTTCTCAGAGCACAGATACGCAGTATTTT
CDR3: CASSLFSQSTDTQYF

V: TRBV27
J: TRBJ2-4
D: NA
size: few
DNA: TGTGCCAGCAGTTTATCGGCCAGGGACGACATTCAGTACTTC
CDR3: CASSLSARDDIQYF

V: TRBV2
J: TRBJ1-4
D: NA
size: few
DNA: TGTGCCAGCTTGGACAGCCCCTCGATGGAAAAACTGTTTTTT
CDR3: CASLDSPSMEKLFF

V: TRBV3-1
J: TRBJ1-2
D: NA
size: NA
DNA: TGTGCCAGCAGCCAAGCTCGGGGGTATGGCTACACCTTC
CDR3: CASSQARGYGYTF

V: TRBV15
J: TRBJ2-3
D: NA
size: few
DNA: TGTGCCACCAGCAGTATCTCCGATACGCAGTATTTT
CDR3: CATSSISDTQYF

V: TRBV10-2
J: TRBJ2-5
D: TRBD1
size: NA
DNA: TGCGCCAGCAAGGAATACAGGGGGCGGGAGACCCAGTACTTC
CDR3: CASKEYRGRETQYF

V: TRBV5-1
J: TRBJ2-5
D: NA
size: many
DNA: TGCGCCAGCAGCTTGGGATCAGAAGGGACGCAAGAGACCCAGTACTTC
CDR3: CASSLGSEGTQETQYF

V: TRBV7-2
J: TRBJ2-7
D: TRBD2
size: few
DNA: TGTGCCAGCAGCTTAGCATTAGCGGGGGTCATACCCTACGAGCAGTACTTC
CDR3: CASSLALAGVIPYEQYF

V: TRBV7-6
J: TRBJ2-1
D: NA
size: NA
DNA: TGTGCCAGCAGCCCCCCGGTATCTGAGCAGTTCTTC
CDR3: CASSPPVSEQFF

V: TRBV14
J: TRBJ2-1
D: TRBD2
size: NA
DNA: TGTGCCAGCAGCCAACCTAGCGGGTACAATGAGCAGTTCTTC
CDR3: CASSQPSGYNEQFF

V: TRBV7-3
J: TRBJ2-5
D: NA
size: few
DNA: TGTGCCAGCAGCAAATTTGGGGCTGGGCAACCAGGAGAGACCCAGTACTTC
CDR3: CASSKFGAGQPGETQYF

V: TRBV20-1
J: TRBJ2-7
D: TRBD1
size: few
DNA: TGCAGTGCTAGGGGACAGCTATCCTACGAGCAGTACTTC
CDR3: CSARGQLSYEQYF

V: TRBV6-1
J: TRBJ2-5
D: NA
size: NA
DNA: TGTGCCAGCAGCCACAAGTACCAGGGAGAGACCCAGTACTTC
CDR3: CASSHKYQGETQYF

V: TRBV23-1
J: TRBJ2-7
D: NA
size: NA
DNA: TGCGCCAGCAGTCAGGGGAGTGGATACGAGCAGTACTTC
CDR3: CASSQGSGYEQYF

V: TRBV15
J: TRBJ2-6
D: NA
size: many
DNA: TGTGCCACCAGCAGAGAGCGATACTCTGGGGCCAACGTCCTGACTTTC
CDR3: CATSRERYSGANVLTF

V: TRBV5-6
J: TRBJ2-1
D: TRBD1
size: few
DNA: TGTGCCAGCAGCTACCGGGGGGACAGGGAAAGGGAGCAGTTCTTC
CDR3: CASSYRGDREREQFF

V: TRBV27
J: TRBJ1-1
D: NA
size: NA
DNA: TGTGCCAGCTTCTCCGTTTTGGGGGCGGCCACTGAAGCTTTCTTT
CDR3: CASFSVLGAATEAFF

V: TRBV6-2/TRBV6-3
J: TRBJ1-2
D: NA
size: many
DNA: TGTGCCAGCAGCCCCCCCAGCGGAGGGAATGGCTACACCTTC
CDR3: CASSPPSGGNGYTF

V: TRBV7-2
J: TRBJ1-2
D: TRBD1
size: few
DNA: TGTGCCAGCAGCTTACACAAACAGGGGGTTGATGGCTACACCTTC
CDR3: CASSLHKQGVDGYTF

V: TRBV4-1
J: TRBJ2-3
D: NA
size: many
DNA: TGCGCCAGCAGCCAAGGGGACGGAACGCAGTATTTT
CDR3: CASSQGDGTQYF

V: TRBV4-1
J: TRBJ2-3
D: TRBD2
size: few
DNA: TGCGCCAGCAGCCAAGGGATTTTCGGGAGGGTGGGGGGCACAGATACGCAGTATTTT
CDR3: CASSQGIFGRVGGTDTQYF

V: TRBV5-1
J: TRBJ2-7
D: NA
size: NA
DNA: TGCGCCAGCAGCTGGACCGGGACCCAGGGCTACGAGCAGTACTTC
CDR3: CASSWTGTQGYEQYF

V: TRBV28
J: TRBJ1-6
D: NA
size: NA
DNA: TGTGCCACGTGGGCGTCGTGGAATTCACCCCTCCACTTT
CDR3: CATWASWNSPLHF

V: TRBV19
J: TRBJ1-2
D: NA
size: NA
DNA: TGTGCCAGAGGCCAGAATGGCTACACCTTC
CDR3: CARGQNGYTF

V: TRBV7-2
J: TRBJ1-2
D: NA
size: NA
DNA: TGTGCCAGCAGCTTTGTGGGGGGGAATGGCTACACCTTC
CDR3: CASSFVGGNGYTF

V: TRBV4-3
J: TRBJ1-2
D: NA
size: NA
DNA: TGCGCCAGCAGCTCAGAGACAGTCTATGGCTACACCTTC
CDR3: CASSSETVYGYTF

V: TRBV5-1
J: TRBJ2-1
D: TRBD2
size: few
DNA: TGCGCCAGCAGCTCCCCCCGGGACTATCTAAGGAGCTCCTACAATGAGCAGTTCTTC
CDR3: CASSSPRDYLRSSYNEQFF

V: TRBV4-3
J: TRBJ1-2
D: TRBD1
size: NA
DNA: TGCGCCAGCAGCCAAGAATACGGGGACACAGGGGACCTGTACTATGGCTACACCTTC
CDR3: CASSQEYGDTGDLYYGYTF

V: TRBV12-3/TRBV12-4
J: TRBJ1-4
D: TRBD1
size: few
DNA: TGTGCCAGCAGTAAGGGACAGCCCGGTGAAAAACTGTTTTTT
CDR3: CASSKGQPGEKLFF

V: TRBV5-1
J: TRBJ2-2
D: NA
size: few
DNA: TGCGCCAGCAGCTTGATCGGGGGCGACACCGGGGAGCTGTTTTTT
CDR3: CASSLIGGDTGELFF

V: TRBV4-3
J: TRBJ1-1
D: NA
size: few
DNA: TGCGCCAGCAGCCAATACGAGTCTAACACTGAAGCTTTCTTT
CDR3: CASSQYESNTEAFF

V: TRBV2
J: TRBJ2-4
D: NA
size: few
DNA: TGTGCCAGTGGCACAGAGGCAAACATTCAGTACTTC
CDR3: CASGTEANIQYF

V: TRBV5-1
J: TRBJ1-2
D: NA
size: many
DNA: TGCGCCAGCAGCGCCGACCCGACCTCCGGGTTAAGCTATGGCTACACCTTC
CDR3: CASSADPTSGLSYGYTF

V: TRBV29-1
J: TRBJ1-6
D: NA
size: many
DNA: TGCAGCGTTGGTGCCAGCTCCGATTCACCCCTCCACTTT
CDR3: CSVGASSDSPLHF

V: TRBV29-1
J: TRBJ2-3
D: NA
size: NA
DNA: TGCAGCGTTGTGCGGCGGGGCGCAGATACGCAGTATTTT
CDR3: CSVVRRGADTQYF

V: TRBV5-1
J: TRBJ1-3
D: NA
size: few
DNA: TGCGCCAGCAGCTTGGGGGATTTCTATGGAAACACCATATATTTT
CDR3: CASSLGDFYGNTIYF

V: TRBV30
J: TRBJ2-7
D: NA
size: NA
DNA: TGTGCCTGGAGTACTATGGGGAACGAGCAGTACTTC
CDR3: CAWSTMGNEQYF